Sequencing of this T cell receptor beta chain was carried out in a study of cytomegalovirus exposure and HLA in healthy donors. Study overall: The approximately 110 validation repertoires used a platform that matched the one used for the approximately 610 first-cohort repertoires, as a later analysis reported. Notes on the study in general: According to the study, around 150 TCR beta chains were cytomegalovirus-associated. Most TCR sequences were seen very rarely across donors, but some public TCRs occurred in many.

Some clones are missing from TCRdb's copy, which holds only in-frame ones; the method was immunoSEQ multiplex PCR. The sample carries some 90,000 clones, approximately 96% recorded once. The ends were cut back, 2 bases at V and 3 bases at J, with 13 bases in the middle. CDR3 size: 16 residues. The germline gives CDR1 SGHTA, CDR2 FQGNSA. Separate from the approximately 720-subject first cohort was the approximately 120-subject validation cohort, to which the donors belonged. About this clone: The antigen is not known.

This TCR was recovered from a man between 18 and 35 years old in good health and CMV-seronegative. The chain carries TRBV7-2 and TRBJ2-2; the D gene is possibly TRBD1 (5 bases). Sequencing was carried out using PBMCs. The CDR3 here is CASSLQGRGHTGELFF. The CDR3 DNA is TGTGCCAGCAGCTTACAGGGTAGAGGCCACACCGGGGAGCTGTTTTTT.